This is a list of T cell receptor beta chains from one sample in a study of blood T cell repertoires in COVID-19. Assay: immunoSEQ multiplex PCR; the TCRdb copy retains only in-frame clones and omits some. The repertoire holds about 140,000 clones, with roughly 76% as singletons. Material for sequencing was peripheral blood. The receptors shown here come from an older man with acute or convalescent COVID-19. Each CDR3 is given without its conserved first and last residue. The D gene is left open where the match is weak.

v_call: TRBV25-1
j_call: TRBJ1-6
cdr3_length: 14
d_call: TRBD1
cdr3_aa: ASSATGGSYNSPLH

v_call: TRBV7-3
j_call: TRBJ2-2
cdr3_length: 14
d_call: TRBD1
cdr3_aa: ASSLIGQGDTGELF

v_call: TRBV28
j_call: TRBJ2-2
cdr3_length: 12
d_call: TRBD2
cdr3_aa: ASHGGVVTGELF

v_call: TRBV15
j_call: TRBJ2-7
cdr3_length: 13
d_call: TRBD2
cdr3_aa: ATSRDSAGGREQY

v_call: TRBV28
j_call: TRBJ2-3
cdr3_length: 14
d_call: .
cdr3_aa: ASSSPRGLSTDTQY

v_call: TRBV6-6
j_call: TRBJ2-7
cdr3_length: 13
d_call: .
cdr3_aa: ASSYLQQGLYEQY

v_call: TRBV18
j_call: TRBJ2-7
cdr3_length: 13
d_call: .
cdr3_aa: ASSPPGAGAGEQY

v_call: TRBV28
j_call: TRBJ2-7
cdr3_length: 12
d_call: TRBD1
cdr3_aa: ASSFLDRNYEQY

v_call: TRBV3-1/TRBV3-2
j_call: TRBJ2-7
cdr3_length: 14
d_call: .
cdr3_aa: ASSQDRGTSSYEQY

v_call: TRBV29-1
j_call: TRBJ2-7
cdr3_length: 12
d_call: .
cdr3_aa: SVQDTIGLYEQY

v_call: TRBV7-2
j_call: TRBJ2-7
cdr3_length: 13
d_call: TRBD1
cdr3_aa: ASSSPGTGRYEQY

v_call: TRBV4-2
j_call: TRBJ2-3
cdr3_length: 15
d_call: TRBD2
cdr3_aa: ASSLTGSGGLTDTQY

v_call: TRBV9
j_call: TRBJ2-3
cdr3_length: 13
d_call: TRBD1
cdr3_aa: ASSARDRVTDTQY

v_call: TRBV5-6
j_call: TRBJ1-2
cdr3_length: 11
d_call: TRBD1
cdr3_aa: ASSFGGSSGQG

v_call: TRBV7-8
j_call: TRBJ1-1
cdr3_length: 12
d_call: .
cdr3_aa: ASSLRTLNTEAF

v_call: TRBV24-1
j_call: TRBJ2-6
cdr3_length: 14
d_call: .
cdr3_aa: ATSDDRRSGANVLT

v_call: TRBV5-1
j_call: TRBJ2-1
cdr3_length: 13
d_call: TRBD1
cdr3_aa: ASSMGQARNDEQF

v_call: TRBV28
j_call: TRBJ2-7
cdr3_length: 12
d_call: .
cdr3_aa: ASRNTGPGYEQY

v_call: TRBV5-4
j_call: TRBJ1-2
cdr3_length: 12
d_call: TRBD1
cdr3_aa: ASSDSQGARGYT

v_call: TRBV29-1
j_call: TRBJ2-2
cdr3_length: 10
d_call: .
cdr3_aa: SGTAPGGELF

v_call: TRBV12-3/TRBV12-4
j_call: TRBJ2-7
cdr3_length: 11
d_call: .
cdr3_aa: ASSLAKDTEQY

v_call: TRBV28
j_call: TRBJ2-2
cdr3_length: 12
d_call: .
cdr3_aa: ATGGQGETGELF

v_call: TRBV3-1/TRBV3-2
j_call: TRBJ1-5
cdr3_length: 11
d_call: .
cdr3_aa: ASSQGGNQPQH

v_call: TRBV15
j_call: TRBJ1-5
cdr3_length: 15
d_call: .
cdr3_aa: ATSRGTGTWGNQPQH

v_call: TRBV30
j_call: TRBJ2-1
cdr3_length: 14
d_call: TRBD2
cdr3_aa: ACEIQGLAVYNEQF

v_call: TRBV6-2/TRBV6-3
j_call: TRBJ2-7
cdr3_length: 11
d_call: .
cdr3_aa: ASSYGGIYEQY